The clone carrying this T cell receptor (beta chain) was counted once. The sample comes from a study of cytomegalovirus exposure and HLA in healthy donors. This table comes from immunoSEQ multiplex PCR, and its TCRdb copy is limited to in-frame clones, with some not included. The sample lists around 73,000 clones; 80% to 90% were seen once. Germline CDR1 reads SGHDN; CDR2 reads FVKESK. V was trimmed by 3 bases and J by 7 bases, leaving 18 bases between them. The CDR3 is made up of 15 amino acids. The TCR sequence derives from a woman under 30 in good health and CMV-seropositive. J is TRBJ1-2 and V is TRBV14, with D unclear. Sequencing was carried out using PBMCs. CDR3 in amino acids: CASSQEYDFLTGYTF. Here the CDR3 DNA reads TGTGCCAGCAGCCAGGAGTATGACTTTCTCACTGGCTACACCTTC.